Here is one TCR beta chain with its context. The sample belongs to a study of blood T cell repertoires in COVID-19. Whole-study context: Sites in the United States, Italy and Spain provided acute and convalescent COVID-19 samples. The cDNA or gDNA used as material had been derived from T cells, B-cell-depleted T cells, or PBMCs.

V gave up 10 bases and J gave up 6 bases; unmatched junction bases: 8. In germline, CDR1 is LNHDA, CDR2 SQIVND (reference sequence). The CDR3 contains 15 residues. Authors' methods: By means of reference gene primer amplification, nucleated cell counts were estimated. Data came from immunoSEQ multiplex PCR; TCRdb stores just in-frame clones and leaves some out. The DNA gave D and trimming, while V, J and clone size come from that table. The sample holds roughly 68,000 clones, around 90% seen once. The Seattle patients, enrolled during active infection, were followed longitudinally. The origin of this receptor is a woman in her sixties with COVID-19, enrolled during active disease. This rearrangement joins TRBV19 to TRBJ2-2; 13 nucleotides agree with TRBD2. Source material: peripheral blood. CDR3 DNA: TGTGCCACTTCGACTAGCGGGAGGAGGGCCGGGGAGCTGTTTTTT. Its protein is CATSTSGRRAGELFF.